Presented here are 13 T cell receptor beta chains from one specimen sequenced in a study of cytomegalovirus exposure and HLA in healthy donors. Primers for the PCR totalled 60 Vbeta and 13 Jbeta. Sequenced by immunoSEQ multiplex PCR; TCRdb stores in-frame clones only, minus some. The sample consists of about 120,000 clones, 50% to 75% of them appearing once. Sequenced material: PBMCs. Receptors originate from a woman aged 35 to 49 in good health and CMV-seropositive.

The chain recombines TRBV6-4 with TRBJ2-1; 8 nucleotides line up with TRBD2. The germline V gene encodes CDR1 MRHNA and CDR2 SNTAGT. The junction had 5 bases not matched to a gene; V was cut back by 6 bases and J by 1 base. The length of the CDR3 is 15 residues. In DNA form, the CDR3 reads TGTGCCAGCAGAACCGGGACTAGGTCCTACAATGAGCAGTTCTTC. Protein product: CASRTGTRSYNEQFF.

The rearrangement joins TRBV19 to TRBJ2-2; D unresolved. Germline values: CDR1 LNHDA, CDR2 SQIVND (reference sequence). V shed 7 bases and J shed 5 bases, with 5 bases lying between them. CDR3 length: 11 amino acids. CDR3 nucleotides: TGTGCCAGTACCCTTACCGGGGAGCTGTTTTTT. Encoded protein: CASTLTGELFF.

The chain links TRBV29-1 to TRBJ1-3; possible D gene TRBD1, 6 bases. Germline V gives CDR1 SQVTM, CDR2 ANQGSEA. Trimming took off 4 bases at V and 2 bases at J, with 12 bases between the two ends. The CDR3 spans 14 residues. CDR3: CSVGAQGPGNTIYF. Written as DNA, the CDR3 is TGCAGCGTTGGGGCACAGGGCCCTGGAAACACCATATATTTT.

V and J are TRBV6-5 and TRBJ1-1; TRBD1 matches at 7 bases. Unmatched junction bases numbered 8, after V lost 2 bases and J lost 5 bases. Germline-derived CDR1 and CDR2 are MNHEY and SVGAGI. The CDR3 covers 15 residues. The CDR3 is CASSYRGLSGTEAFF. In nucleotides, the CDR3 is TGTGCCAGCAGTTACAGGGGGCTCTCCGGGACTGAAGCTTTCTTT.

The CDR3 nucleotides read TGTGCCAGCAGCCCAAACCGGGACTTTACCTACGAGCAGTACTTC. Encoded protein: CASSPNRDFTYEQYF. J is TRBJ2-7 and V is TRBV7-2; D is perhaps TRBD2 (6 bases). The CDR3 is 15 amino acids. V lost 5 bases, J lost 2 bases, and 16 bases lay in between. The germline CDR1 and CDR2 sequences are SGHTA and FQGNSA.

This clone was counted a few times. The chain couples TRBV5-1 to TRBJ2-2; D unresolved. The CDR3 is made up of 13 amino acids. V was cut by 0 bases and J by 8 bases, with 8 bases left in between. Germline V gene data show CDR1 as SGHRS and CDR2 as YFSETQ. The CDR3: CASSLGQAGELFF. The DNA of the CDR3 is TGCGCCAGCAGCTTGGGGCAGGCAGGGGAGCTGTTTTTT.

This clone was detected a few times. V is TRBV4-1 and J is TRBJ1-1; D might be TRBD1 (6 bases). The CDR3 runs to 15 residues. The germline V gene encodes CDR1 MGHRA and CDR2 YSYEKL. The V end was cut by 0 bases, the J end by 4 bases, with 12 bases between. The CDR3 spells CASSQETGSFTEAFF. The CDR3 DNA follows: TGCGCCAGCAGCCAAGAAACAGGGTCGTTCACTGAAGCTTTCTTT.

The V and J genes are TRBV11-3 and TRBJ1-1, with D tentatively TRBD1 (5 bases). Germline V lookup: CDR1 SGHNT, CDR2 YENEEA. With 1 base removed from V and 4 bases from J, the gap between germline ends came to 10 bases. The CDR3 length is 14 residues. The CDR3 DNA sequence: TGTGCCAGCAGCTTAGGTCTGGGGGGCACTGAAGCTTTCTTT. Its translation: CASSLGLGGTEAFF.

The chain combines TRBV23-1 with TRBJ1-1; D might be TRBD1 (5 bases). TRBV23-1 is classed as an ORF, of uncertain function. The germline V and J ends were trimmed by 4 bases and 1 base, with 7 bases remaining between them. The CDR3 sequence is 13 residues long. CDR3 DNA: TGCGCCAGCAGTCGAGACAGGAACACTGAAGCTTTCTTT. It encodes CASSRDRNTEAFF.

On this clone itself: The junction shows a germline mismatch at one end, possibly a read error. The chain is built from TRBV30 and TRBJ1-1; D is possibly TRBD1 (5 bases). There are 11 residues in the CDR3. Germline V gene lookup returns CDR1 GTSNPN and CDR2 SVGIG (reference sequence). CDR3 DNA: TGTGCCTGGACGAATGGGGCGGCCCGGCTATTT. Protein: CAWTNGAARLF.

The chain links TRBV5-1 to TRBJ2-6, with D tentatively TRBD1 (6 bases). The CDR3 extends over 15 amino acids. Germline V gene lookup returns CDR1 SGHRS and CDR2 YFSETQ. Trimming took 4 bases from V and 1 from J, leaving 9 bases between them. The CDR3: CASSEQGSGANVLTF. The CDR3 DNA sequence: TGCGCCAGCAGCGAACAGGGATCTGGGGCCAACGTCCTGACTTTC.

Only a few counts were recorded for this clone. The V and J genes are TRBV10-3 and TRBJ2-1; D perhaps matches TRBD2 (5 bases). In germline, CDR1 is ENHRY, CDR2 SYGVKD. The CDR3 extends over 12 amino acids. The ends were cut back, 10 bases at V and 8 bases at J, with 15 bases in the middle. CDR3 protein: CATQTNGDEQFF. The CDR3 DNA reads as TGTGCCACTCAGACTAACGGGGATGAGCAGTTCTTC.

The DNA for the CDR3 is TGTGCCAGCAGTTTCGGGCTAGCAGAACAATACGAGCAGTACTTC. Translation: CASSFGLAEQYEQYF. The gene calls are TRBV27 and TRBJ2-7; possibly TRBD2 for D (5 bases). This CDR3 contains 15 residues. Trimming pared 3 bases from V and 4 bases from J, leaving 16 bases between. CDR1 is MNHEY, CDR2 SMNVEV, per germline (reference sequence).